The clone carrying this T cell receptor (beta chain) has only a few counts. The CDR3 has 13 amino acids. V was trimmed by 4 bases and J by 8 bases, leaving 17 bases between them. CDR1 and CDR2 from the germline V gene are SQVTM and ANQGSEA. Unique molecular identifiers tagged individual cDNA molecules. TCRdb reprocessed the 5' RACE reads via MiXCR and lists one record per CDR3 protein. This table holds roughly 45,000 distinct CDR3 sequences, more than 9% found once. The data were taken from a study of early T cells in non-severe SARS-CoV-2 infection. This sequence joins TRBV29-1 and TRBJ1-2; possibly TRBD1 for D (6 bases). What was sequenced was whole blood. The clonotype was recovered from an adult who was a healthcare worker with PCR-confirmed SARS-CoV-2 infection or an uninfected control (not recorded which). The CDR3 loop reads CSVGNGGAAGYTF. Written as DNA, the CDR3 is TGCAGCGTTGGAAATGGGGGCGCGGCGGGCTACACCTTC. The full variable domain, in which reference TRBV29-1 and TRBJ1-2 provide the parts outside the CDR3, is SAVISQKPSRDICQRGTSLTIQCQVDSQVTMMFWYRQQPGQSLTLIATANQGSEATYESGFVIDKFPISRPNLTFSTLTVSNMSPEDSSIYLCSVGNGGAAGYTFGSGTRLTVV.